The rows below give T cell receptor beta chains drawn from one sample of a study of blood T cells in healthy people across ages. Each CDR3 protein gets one entry after TCRdb re-called the 5' RACE reads with MiXCR. The sample contains approximately 800,000 distinct CDR3 sequences, around 25% of which appear only once. These data also featured in a second study, about T cells of mothers and their children.

The specimen was blood. These receptors were obtained from a boy aged 5 to 17 in good health. The CDR3 runs from the conserved cysteine through the conserved F or W. D genes are given only for firm matches. Clone size appears in some rows only: once, few, many, or a class for an expanded clone.

J gene,V gene,D gene,clone size,CDR3 DNA,CDR3 protein
TRBJ2-3,TRBV5-5,TRBD2,few,TGTGCCAGCAGCACGGGGACTAGCGGCCCCACAGATACGCAGTATTTT,CASSTGTSGPTDTQYF
TRBJ1-1,TRBV6-2/TRBV6-3,.,many,TGTGCCAGCAGTCTAAGGGGAATCGTGGATGAAGCTTTCTTT,CASSLRGIVDEAFF
TRBJ1-1,TRBV29-1,.,.,TGCAGCGTGACAATATTGAACACTGAAGCTTTCTTT,CSVTILNTEAFF
TRBJ2-3,TRBV3-1,TRBD1,.,TGTGCCAGCAGCCACGGAACAGGGGGCTGGGATACGCAGTATTTT,CASSHGTGGWDTQYF
TRBJ2-1,TRBV27,TRBD2,many,TGTGCCAGCAGTCCGCTAGCGGGAAGCTCCTACAATGAGCAGTTCTTC,CASSPLAGSSYNEQFF
TRBJ2-1,TRBV19,.,.,TGTGCCAGTAGGATAACTAGCTCCTACAATGAGCAGTTCTTC,CASRITSSYNEQFF
TRBJ2-1,TRBV15,TRBD2,many,TGTGCCACCAGCAGAGATAGCGGGAGGAATCTCGAGCAGTTCTTC,CATSRDSGRNLEQFF
TRBJ2-5,TRBV29-1,.,.,TGCAGCGTTGAGGGGCTCCAAGCAGAGCAGTACTTC,CSVEGLQAEQYF
TRBJ2-5,TRBV29-1,.,.,TGCAGCGTTGAAGGGGAGGTGGCAGAGACCCAGTACTTC,CSVEGEVAETQYF
TRBJ1-4,TRBV29-1,TRBD1,once,TGCAGCGTCCAGACAGTACGAGGGGGCGGAGGTGAAAAACTGTTTTTT,CSVQTVRGGGGEKLFF
TRBJ2-1,TRBV20-1,.,once,TGCAGTGCTAGAAATCCCTACCAGACTAGTAGATCAATGGATGAGCAGTTCTTC,CSARNPYQTSRSMDEQFF
TRBJ2-7,TRBV9,TRBD1,many,TGTGCCAGCAGCGCGGGACAGGGGGGCTACGAGCAGTACTTC,CASSAGQGGYEQYF
TRBJ2-4,TRBV28,.,.,TGTGCCAGCAGTTTAAGTGTATTCCAGGCTTCCTCCCTAGCCAAAAACATTCAGTACTTC,CASSLSVFQASSLAKNIQYF
TRBJ1-1,TRBV7-9,.,.,TGTGCCAGCAGCTTAGGGGTTATGGGCACTGAAGCTTTCTTT,CASSLGVMGTEAFF
TRBJ2-3,TRBV4-3,TRBD1,.,TGCGCCAGCAGCGGCACACAGGGGACAGAGGTGGATACGCAGTATTTT,CASSGTQGTEVDTQYF
TRBJ1-5,TRBV6-2/TRBV6-3,.,few,TGTGCCAGCGGCCTGAATCAGCCCCAGCATTTT,CASGLNQPQHF
TRBJ1-1,TRBV5-1,TRBD1,.,TGCGCCAGCAGCTTGGCGACAGGGGTTCCTGAAGCTTTCTTT,CASSLATGVPEAFF
TRBJ1-2,TRBV30,TRBD1,.,TGTGCCTGGAGTGTATACGGGGGGAGCCCGACAACAGGGGGCTCTGGCTATGGCTACACCTTC,CAWSVYGGSPTTGGSGYGYTF
TRBJ1-1,TRBV6-2/TRBV6-3,.,few,TGTGCCAGCAGTTACGGACGGCTGAACACTGAAGCTTTCTTT,CASSYGRLNTEAFF
TRBJ2-4,TRBV6-6,TRBD2,few,TGTGCCAGCAGGACTAGCGGGAGTTGGGACAAAAACATTCAGTACTTC,CASRTSGSWDKNIQYF
TRBJ1-2,TRBV28,TRBD1,few,TGTGCCAGCAGTACCATTACAGGGGGGAATAATGGCTACACCTTC,CASSTITGGNNGYTF
TRBJ1-5,TRBV5-1,.,once,TGCGCCAGCAGCTCTCAGGGCAGGGCAGATCAGCCCCAGCATTTT,CASSSQGRADQPQHF
TRBJ1-2,TRBV14,.,.,TGTGCCAGCAGCCAAGTCGACAGGAGCTATGGCTACACCTTC,CASSQVDRSYGYTF
TRBJ2-1,TRBV10-3,.,.,TGTGCCATCAGTGAGGCTGGGAACAATGAGCAGTTCTTC,CAISEAGNNEQFF
TRBJ2-7,TRBV19,TRBD2,.,TGTGCCAGTAGAAATAGCGGGGGGGCCCACGAGCAGTACTTC,CASRNSGGAHEQYF
TRBJ2-7,TRBV28,TRBD1,.,TGTGCCAGCAAGAGACAGGGGGCCTACGAGCAGTACTTC,CASKRQGAYEQYF
TRBJ2-5,TRBV7-9,.,few,TGTGCCAGCAGCTTAGCGTCCGGGGGACCGTTCCAAGAGACCCAGTACTTC,CASSLASGGPFQETQYF
TRBJ2-3,TRBV7-2,TRBD1,few,TGCGCCAGCAGCCGATTGGGCGCAGGGGGAGAGAATACGCAGTATTTT,CASSRLGAGGENTQYF
TRBJ1-2,TRBV20-1,.,few,TGCAGTGCTAGAGTACAGGGTGATGGCTACACCTTC,CSARVQGDGYTF
TRBJ1-5,TRBV23-1,.,few,TGCGCCAGCAGTCAATCATGGGGTCTGGGCAATCAGCCCCAGCATTTT,CASSQSWGLGNQPQHF
TRBJ2-7,TRBV7-8,.,many,TGTGCCAGCAGCTTAGTCGGGGGCCCCTACGAGCAGTACTTC,CASSLVGGPYEQYF
TRBJ2-3,TRBV2,.,few,TGTGCCAGCAGCGGACAATGGGATACGCAGTATTTT,CASSGQWDTQYF
TRBJ1-5,TRBV6-5,.,few,TGTGCCAGCAGTACGAATTTCGGCAATCAGCCCCAGCATTTT,CASSTNFGNQPQHF
TRBJ2-7,TRBV5-1,.,.,TGCGCCAGCAGCCCAGGGTTGGTGGCTAGGTCCTACGAGCAGTACTTC,CASSPGLVARSYEQYF
TRBJ1-2,TRBV29-1,.,few,TGCAGCGTTGGAGACGTTGGCTACACCTTC,CSVGDVGYTF
TRBJ1-4,TRBV5-6,TRBD1,few,TGTGCCAGCAGCTCGTACCGTTTGACAGGGGCTGAAAAACTGTTTTTT,CASSSYRLTGAEKLFF